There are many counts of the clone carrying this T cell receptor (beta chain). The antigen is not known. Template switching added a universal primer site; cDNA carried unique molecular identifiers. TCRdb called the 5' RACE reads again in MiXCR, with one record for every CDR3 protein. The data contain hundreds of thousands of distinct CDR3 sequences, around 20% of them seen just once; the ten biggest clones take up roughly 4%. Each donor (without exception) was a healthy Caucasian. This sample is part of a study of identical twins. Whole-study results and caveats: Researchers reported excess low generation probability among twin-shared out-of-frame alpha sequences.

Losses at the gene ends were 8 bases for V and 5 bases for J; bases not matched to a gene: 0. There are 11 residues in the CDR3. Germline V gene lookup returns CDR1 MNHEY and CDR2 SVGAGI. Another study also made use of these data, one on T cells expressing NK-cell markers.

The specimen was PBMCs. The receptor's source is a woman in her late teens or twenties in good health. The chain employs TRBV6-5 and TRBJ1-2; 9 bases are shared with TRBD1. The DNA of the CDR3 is TGTGCCAGCGGACAGGGGTATGGCTACACCTTC. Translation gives CASGQGYGYTF.